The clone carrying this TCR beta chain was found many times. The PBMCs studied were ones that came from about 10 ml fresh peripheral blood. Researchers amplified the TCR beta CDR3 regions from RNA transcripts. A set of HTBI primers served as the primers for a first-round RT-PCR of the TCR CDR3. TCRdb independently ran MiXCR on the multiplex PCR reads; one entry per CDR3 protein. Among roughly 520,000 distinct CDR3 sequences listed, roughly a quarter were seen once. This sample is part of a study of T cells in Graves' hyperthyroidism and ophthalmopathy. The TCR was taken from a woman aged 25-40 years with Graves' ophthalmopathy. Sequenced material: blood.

The CDR3 sequence is CASSQDTSGSQPQHF. The CDR3 nucleotides are TGCGCCAGCAGCCAAGATACGTCAGGGAGTCAGCCCCAGCATTTT. The chain links TRBV4-3 to TRBJ1-5, with a possible D match to TRBD1 (5 bases). CDR3 size: 15 residues. Trimming took 0 bases from V and 6 from J, leaving 12 bases between them. Germline V gene data show CDR1 as LGHNA and CDR2 as YSLEER.